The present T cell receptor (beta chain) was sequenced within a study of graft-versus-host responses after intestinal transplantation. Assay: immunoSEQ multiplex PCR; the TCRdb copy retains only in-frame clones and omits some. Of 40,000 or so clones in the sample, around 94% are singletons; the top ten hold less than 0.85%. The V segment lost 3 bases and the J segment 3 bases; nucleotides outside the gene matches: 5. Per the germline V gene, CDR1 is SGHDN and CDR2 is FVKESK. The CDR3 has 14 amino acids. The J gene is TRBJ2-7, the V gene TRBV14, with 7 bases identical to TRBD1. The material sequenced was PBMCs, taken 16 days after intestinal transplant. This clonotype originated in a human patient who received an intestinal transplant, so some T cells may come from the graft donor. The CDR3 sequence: CASSHGDSYYEQYF. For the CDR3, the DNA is TGTGCCAGCAGCCACGGGGACAGCTACTACGAGCAGTACTTC.